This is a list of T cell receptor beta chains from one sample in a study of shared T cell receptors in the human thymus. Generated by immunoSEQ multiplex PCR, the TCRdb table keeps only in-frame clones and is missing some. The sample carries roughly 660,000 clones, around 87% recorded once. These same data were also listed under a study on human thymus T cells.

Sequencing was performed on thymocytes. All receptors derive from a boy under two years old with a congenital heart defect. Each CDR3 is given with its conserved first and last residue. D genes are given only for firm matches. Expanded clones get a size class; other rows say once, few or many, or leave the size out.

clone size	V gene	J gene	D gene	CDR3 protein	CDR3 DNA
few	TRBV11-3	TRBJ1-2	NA	CASSPQPQGNYGYTF	TGTGCCAGCAGCCCTCAGCCCCAGGGGAACTATGGCTACACCTTC
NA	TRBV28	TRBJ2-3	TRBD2	CASSPGLAGSTDTQYF	TGTGCCAGCAGTCCTGGACTAGCGGGAAGTACAGATACGCAGTATTTT
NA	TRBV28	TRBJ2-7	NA	CASSFRPRKYEQYF	TGTGCCAGCAGTTTTCGCCCCAGAAAATACGAGCAGTACTTC
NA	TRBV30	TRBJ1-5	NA	CAWNTSNQPQHF	TGTGCCTGGAACACCAGCAATCAGCCCCAGCATTTT
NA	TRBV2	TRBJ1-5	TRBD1	CASSEGPGQVSNQPQHF	TGTGCCAGCAGTGAAGGGCCGGGACAGGTGAGCAATCAGCCCCAGCATTTT
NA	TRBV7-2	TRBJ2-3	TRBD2	CASSLGRGRADTQYF	TGTGCCAGCAGCTTAGGGCGGGGGAGGGCAGATACGCAGTATTTT
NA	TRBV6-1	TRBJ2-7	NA	CASSEVGGEGYEQYF	TGTGCCAGCAGTGAGGTAGGAGGGGAAGGATACGAGCAGTACTTC
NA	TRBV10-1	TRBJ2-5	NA	CASSELGAGETQYF	TGCGCCAGCAGTGAATTGGGGGCCGGGGAGACCCAGTACTTC
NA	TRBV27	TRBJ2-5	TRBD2	CASSLRGTSGRWETQYF	TGTGCCAGCAGTTTACGGGGGACTAGCGGGAGATGGGAGACCCAGTACTTC
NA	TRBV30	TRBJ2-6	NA	CAAVTTGANVLTF	TGTGCCGCGGTTACGACTGGGGCCAACGTCCTGACTTTC
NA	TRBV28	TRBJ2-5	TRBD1	CASKGDRGQETQYF	TGTGCCAGCAAGGGGGACAGGGGGCAAGAGACCCAGTACTTC
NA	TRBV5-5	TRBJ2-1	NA	CASSLGLHEQFF	TGTGCCAGCAGCTTGGGGCTCCATGAGCAGTTCTTC
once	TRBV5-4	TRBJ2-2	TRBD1	CASSLAGTGNTGELFF	TGTGCCAGCAGCTTGGCCGGGACAGGGAACACCGGGGAGCTGTTTTTT
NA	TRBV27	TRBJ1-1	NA	CASTPGNTEAFF	TGTGCCAGCACCCCAGGGAACACTGAAGCTTTCTTT
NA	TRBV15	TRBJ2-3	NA	CATSQTGESDTQYF	TGTGCCACCAGCCAGACGGGTGAGTCAGATACGCAGTATTTT